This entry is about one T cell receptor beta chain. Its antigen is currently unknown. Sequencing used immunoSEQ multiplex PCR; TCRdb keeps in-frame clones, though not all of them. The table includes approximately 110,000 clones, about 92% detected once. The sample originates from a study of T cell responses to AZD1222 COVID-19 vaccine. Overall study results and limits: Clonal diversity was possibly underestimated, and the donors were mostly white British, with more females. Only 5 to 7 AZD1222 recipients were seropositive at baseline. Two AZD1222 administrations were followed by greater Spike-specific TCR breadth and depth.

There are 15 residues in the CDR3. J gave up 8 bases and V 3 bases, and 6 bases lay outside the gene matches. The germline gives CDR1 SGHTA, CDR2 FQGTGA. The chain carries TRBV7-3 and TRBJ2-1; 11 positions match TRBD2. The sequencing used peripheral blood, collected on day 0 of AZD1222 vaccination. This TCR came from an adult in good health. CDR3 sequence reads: CASSFSGRELHEQFF. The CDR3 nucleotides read TGTGCCAGCAGCTTTAGCGGGAGGGAGTTGCATGAGCAGTTCTTC. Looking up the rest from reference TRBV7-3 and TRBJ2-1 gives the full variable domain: GAGVSQTPSNKVTEKGKYVELRCDPISGHTALYWYRQSLGQGPEFLIYFQGTGAADDSGLPNDRFFAVRPEGSVSTLKIQRTERGDSAVYLCASSFSGRELHEQFFGPGTRLTVL.